Below are 14 T cell receptor beta chains sequenced from a single sample in a study of T cell responses to AZD1222 COVID-19 vaccine. Assay used: immunoSEQ multiplex PCR; TCRdb lists only in-frame clones, some missing. The data show 120,000 to 150,000 clones, approximately 94% seen once. The sequencing used peripheral blood, collected on day 0 of AZD1222 vaccination. All receptors derive from an adult in good health.

The J gene is TRBJ1-2, the V gene TRBV27; TRBD1 agrees at 12 bases. Germline loops: CDR1 MNHEY, CDR2 SMNVEV (reference sequence). The CDR3 has 14 residues. V trimming: 4 bases; J trimming: 9 bases; junction bases outside the gene matches: 6. DNA for the CDR3: TGTGCCAGCAGTTCGGGACAGGGGGCTGTAAGCTACACCTTC. This sequence encodes CASSSGQGAVSYTF.

This chain links TRBV5-5 with TRBJ2-7; a weak D match, TRBD2 (5 bases). V was pared by 0 bases and J by 1 base, with 14 bases between. The CDR3 covers 16 residues. In germline, CDR1 is SGHKS, CDR2 YYEKEE (reference sequence). The chain's CDR3 is CASSLAAGSISYEQYF. DNA of the CDR3: TGTGCCAGCAGCTTGGCCGCGGGTTCTATTTCCTACGAGCAGTACTTC.

The chain carries TRBV7-2 and TRBJ2-7; D perhaps matches TRBD1 (6 bases). The CDR3 spans 16 residues. From germline, CDR1 is SGHTA and CDR2 FQGNSA. V shed 1 base and J shed 3 bases, with 16 bases lying between them. The DNA for the CDR3 is TGTGCCAGCAGCTTAGGCGTAGGACAGACAGGCTACGAGCAGTACTTC. Amino acids: CASSLGVGQTGYEQYF.

The chain combines TRBV15 with TRBJ1-2, with D possibly TRBD1 on 5 matching bases. V was trimmed by 6 bases and J by 3 bases, leaving 17 bases between them. CDR3 length: 15 amino acids. From germline, CDR1 is LNHNV and CDR2 YYDKDF (reference sequence). The CDR3 protein is CATSYTGGKDYGYTF. In nucleotides, the CDR3 is TGTGCCACCAGTTATACAGGAGGAAAGGACTATGGCTACACCTTC.

This chain links TRBV10-3 with TRBJ2-3, with 14 bases lining up with TRBD2. Germline CDR1 ENHRY, CDR2 SYGVKD. The CDR3 runs to 19 residues. Trimming took 3 bases from V and 0 from J; bases not matched to a gene: 8. In nucleotides, the CDR3 is TGTGCCATCAGTGATAAAGGACTAGCGGGGGGAACTAGCACAGATACGCAGTATTTT. Protein sequence: CAISDKGLAGGTSTDTQYF.

The chain links TRBV9 to TRBJ1-2; tentatively, D is TRBD1 (5 bases). Trimming pared 0 bases from V and 6 bases from J, leaving 21 bases between. Germline V gives CDR1 SGDLS, CDR2 YYNGEE. The CDR3 is 17 amino acids. CDR3 in DNA: TGTGCCAGCAGCGTAGGGACATGGGACTCCGAGGGTAATGGCTACACCTTC. It yields the protein CASSVGTWDSEGNGYTF. The full variable domain, completed using reference TRBV9 and TRBJ1-2, is DSGVTQTPKHLITATGQRVTLRCSPRSGDLSVYWYQQSLDQGLQFLIQYYNGEERAKGNILERFSAQQFPDLHSELNLSSLELGDSALYFCASSVGTWDSEGNGYTFGSGTRLTVV.

The chain uses TRBV7-9 and TRBJ1-5; no firm D call. The CDR3 sequence is 15 residues long. V was shortened by 5 bases and J by 3 bases, with 14 bases between the two germline ends. Per germline, CDR1 SEHNR and CDR2 FQNEAQ (reference sequence). This CDR3 is CASSPGPDFNQPQHF. CDR3 nucleotides: TGTGCCAGCAGCCCAGGCCCCGATTTCAATCAGCCCCAGCATTTT. The whole variable domain, filled in from reference TRBV7-9 and TRBJ1-5, reads DTGVSQNPRHKITKRGQNVTFRCDPISEHNRLYWYRQTLGQGPEFLTYFQNEAQLEKSRLLSDRFSAERPKGSFSTLEIQRTEQGDSAMYLCASSPGPDFNQPQHFGDGTRLSIL.

The CDR3 sequence is CASSELAGGVNEQFF. The CDR3 bases are TGTGCCAGCAGTGAGCTAGCGGGAGGGGTCAATGAGCAGTTCTTC. The chain has TRBV2 and TRBJ2-1, with 12 bases aligning to TRBD2. There are 15 residues in the CDR3. Germline V gene sequence: CDR1 SNHLY, CDR2 FYNNEI. V shed 3 bases and J 6 bases; nucleotides not matched to a gene: 3.

The rearrangement links TRBV10-2 to TRBJ1-2; D not resolved. The germline V gene has CDR1 WSHSY and CDR2 SAAADI. Trimming left V 4 bases short and J 8 bases short, with 17 bases between. CDR3 length: 14 amino acids. CDR3 protein: CASSASNSFQGYTF. In nucleotides, the CDR3 is TGCGCCAGCAGTGCATCAAACAGCTTTCAGGGCTACACCTTC.

V gene TRBV2 combines with J gene TRBJ1-1; no firm D call. The CDR3 extends over 11 amino acids. The V gene's germline CDR1 is SNHLY and CDR2 FYNNEI. Trimming shortened V by 8 bases and J by 3 bases, and 7 bases separated the two germline ends. CDR3 nucleotide sequence: TGTGCCAGCCAGTTTGACACTGAAGCTTTCTTT. Its protein is CASQFDTEAFF.

The chain combines TRBV4-1 with TRBJ2-5; D may correspond to TRBD1 or TRBD2 (5 bases each). CDR3 length: 18 amino acids. Per the germline V gene, CDR1 is MGHRA and CDR2 is YSYEKL. The V end was cut by 1 base, the J end by 3 bases, with 21 bases between. This CDR3 is CASSQATDLALVKETQYF. CDR3 bases: TGCGCCAGCAGCCAAGCGACAGATTTAGCGTTAGTTAAAGAGACCCAGTACTTC.

This chain connects TRBV30 to TRBJ1-2; no clear D. Germline loops: CDR1 GTSNPN, CDR2 SVGIG (reference sequence). The length of the CDR3 is 11 residues. V lost 3 bases to trimming and J lost 1 base, with 3 bases between them. Here the CDR3 DNA reads TGTGCCTGGAGCCTTAACTATGGCTACACCTTC. It translates to CAWSLNYGYTF.

V is TRBV7-2 and J is TRBJ2-7; 9 positions agree with TRBD1. The germline V gene encodes CDR1 SGHTA and CDR2 FQGNSA. The CDR3 consists of 15 residues. V lost 5 bases, J lost 2 bases, and 7 bases stayed unmatched. This chain's CDR3 is CASSPPDRGPYEQYF. CDR3 coding DNA: TGTGCCAGCAGCCCCCCGGACAGGGGTCCCTACGAGCAGTACTTC.

The rearrangement joins TRBV6-5 to TRBJ2-1, with 14 bases identical to TRBD2. This CDR3 spans 15 amino acids. V gave up 4 bases and J gave up 12 bases; unmatched junction bases: 8. Germline lookup yields CDR1 MNHEY and CDR2 SVGAGI. CDR3 loop: CASSSGTSGGGGQFF. As DNA, the CDR3 is TGTGCCAGCAGTTCCGGGACTAGCGGGGGTGGTGGGCAGTTCTTC.